The next 14 T cell receptor beta chains were all read from a single sample in a study of OX40 agonist ivuxolimab in advanced cancers. The protocol was immunoSEQ multiplex PCR, while the TCRdb copy is restricted to in-frame clones and leaves out a portion. The sample yields some 90,000 clones, around 87% seen once. The starting material was CD4+ or CD8+ T cells sorted from blood, obtained in a trial of the OX40 agonist ivuxolimab. The receptor set was obtained from an adult with an advanced solid tumor such as melanoma, head and neck, liver or kidney cancer.

This clone was seen only once. The rearrangement joins TRBV10-1 to TRBJ2-3; 8 nucleotides match TRBD2. Per the germline V gene, CDR1 is WNHNN and CDR2 is SYGVQD (reference sequence). The J segment lost 0 bases and the V segment lost 2 bases, leaving 7 bases of the junction unmatched. The CDR3 contains 17 residues. The CDR3 sequence: CASSEATSGTSTDTQYF. The CDR3 bases are TGCGCCAGCAGTGAGGCTACTAGCGGAACTAGCACAGATACGCAGTATTTT.

The chain combines TRBV7-8 with TRBJ2-7, with D perhaps TRBD1 or TRBD2 (5 bases each). The V gene lost 0 bases and the J gene lost 0 bases, with 12 bases spanning the gap. CDR1 and CDR2 (germline): SGHVS, FQNEAQ. CDR3 length equals 16 residues. This CDR3 is CASSLAMGESSYEQYF. The CDR3 coding sequence is TGTGCCAGCAGCTTAGCGATGGGGGAGAGCTCCTACGAGCAGTACTTC.

The CDR3 nucleotides read TGTGCCAGCAGCTTAGGGACTAGCGGATACAATGAGCAGTTCTTC. This sequence encodes CASSLGTSGYNEQFF. The chain carries TRBV5-6 and TRBJ2-1; 11 nucleotides match TRBD2. The CDR3 runs 15 residues. Trimming removed 2 bases from V and 4 bases from J; junction bases left unmatched: 2. Germline CDR1 reads SGHDT; CDR2 reads YYEEEE.

The chain carries TRBV5-1 and TRBJ1-1; D gene ambiguous. V gave up 4 bases and J gave up 1 base, with 11 bases separating them. Germline V CDR1 and CDR2: SGHRS, YFSETQ. This CDR3 spans 14 amino acids. The CDR3 DNA follows: TGCGCCAGCAGCGCAAGACCCGAGAACACTGAAGCTTTCTTT. Its translation: CASSARPENTEAFF.

The V and J genes are TRBV6-1 and TRBJ2-7; 9 bases agree with TRBD2. Germline V gene data show CDR1 as MNHNS and CDR2 as SASEGT. V trimming: 7 bases; J trimming: 2 bases; junction bases outside the gene matches: 6. The CDR3 runs to 14 residues. DNA of the CDR3: TGTGCCAGCAAGTCTAGCGGGGATACCTACGAGCAGTACGTC. It codes for CASKSSGDTYEQYV.

A remark on this clone: This sample also contains other DNA sequences that code for the same CDR3. The CDR3 DNA is TGTGCCTGGAGTGTAGGTCTAGCGGGCTACAATGAGCAGTTCTTC. This sequence encodes CAWSVGLAGYNEQFF. The chain has TRBV30 and TRBJ2-1; 8 nucleotides align to TRBD2. This CDR3 comprises 15 residues. Germline CDR1 is GTSNPN and CDR2 is SVGIG (reference sequence). Germline trimming cut 0 bases from V and 3 bases from J; bases unmatched to any gene: 4.

This chain uses TRBV28 with TRBJ2-1; a possible D gene is TRBD1 (6 bases). Germline assignment: CDR1 MDHEN and CDR2 SYDVKM. The CDR3 runs to 17 residues. Trimming removed 6 bases from V and 3 bases from J, with 21 bases in between. In nucleotides, the CDR3 is TGTGCCAGCAGCACCTCCTACGGGACACCAGACTACAATGAGCAGTTCTTC. This encodes CASSTSYGTPDYNEQFF.

The rearrangement joins TRBV19 to TRBJ2-4; the D gene could be TRBD1 or TRBD2 (6 bases each). Trimming took off 1 base at V and 8 bases at J, with 15 bases between the two ends. CDR1 is LNHDA and CDR2 is SQIVND in the germline V gene (reference sequence). The CDR3 has 15 residues. The CDR3 DNA reads TGTGCCAGTAGTATAGGACGGGACACGGGGGACATTCAGTACTTC. The encoded protein is CASSIGRDTGDIQYF.

The CDR3 sequence is CASSQVLRSTEAFF. The CDR3 region has the DNA TGTGCCAGCAGCCAAGTATTGAGGAGCACTGAAGCTTTCTTT. The chain links TRBV14 to TRBJ1-1, with D unclear. In germline, CDR1 is SGHDN, CDR2 FVKESK. This CDR3 has 14 amino acids. Trimming took 1 base from V and 4 from J, leaving 10 bases between them.

The CDR3, as DNA: TGTGCCAGCAGCCCGCGACGGGACCCTCCTCTGGGCGCTTTCTTT. Its translation: CASSPRRDPPLGAFF. The genes are TRBV7-9 and TRBJ1-1; a weak D match, TRBD1 (5 bases). The germline CDR1 and CDR2 sequences are SEHNR and FQNEAQ (reference sequence). The CDR3 totals 15 residues. V lost 5 bases and J 11 bases, leaving 24 bases between the germline ends.

The genes are TRBV6-6 and TRBJ2-5; D remains ambiguous. V lost 6 bases to trimming and J lost 1 base, with 9 bases between them. Germline V lookup: CDR1 MNHNY, CDR2 SVGAGI (reference sequence). The CDR3 has 13 residues. CDR3 in amino acids: CASSIWVQETQYF. In nucleotides, the CDR3 is TGTGCCAGCAGCATTTGGGTCCAAGAGACCCAGTACTTC.

This sequence joins TRBV15 and TRBJ1-4; 7 bases fit TRBD1. This CDR3 is 15 amino acids long. The V and J ends lost 3 bases and 7 bases, in that order; junction bases with no gene match: 8. Germline V gene sequence: CDR1 LNHNV, CDR2 YYDKDF (reference sequence). CDR3 protein: CATSSGAGGAEKLFF. DNA of the CDR3: TGTGCCACCAGCAGCGGGGCAGGGGGAGCTGAAAAACTGTTTTTT.

The V call is TRBV11-2, the J call TRBJ1-1; D ambiguous. Between the trimmed V and J ends, which lost 4 bases and 8 bases, there was a span of 5 bases. CDR1 is SGHAT and CDR2 is FQNNGV in the germline V gene. This CDR3 has 10 amino acids. CDR3 in amino acids: CASSSREAFF. CDR3 bases: TGTGCCAGCAGCTCCAGAGAAGCTTTCTTT.

This clone was found once. The chain uses TRBV20-1 and TRBJ2-3; D unresolved. The CDR3 length is 11 residues. The V and J ends lost 5 bases and 3 bases respectively, with 6 bases between them. The germline V gene encodes CDR1 DFQATT and CDR2 SNEGSKA (reference sequence). CDR3 region: CSALATDTQYF. In DNA form, the CDR3 reads TGCAGTGCTTTAGCAACAGATACGCAGTATTTT.